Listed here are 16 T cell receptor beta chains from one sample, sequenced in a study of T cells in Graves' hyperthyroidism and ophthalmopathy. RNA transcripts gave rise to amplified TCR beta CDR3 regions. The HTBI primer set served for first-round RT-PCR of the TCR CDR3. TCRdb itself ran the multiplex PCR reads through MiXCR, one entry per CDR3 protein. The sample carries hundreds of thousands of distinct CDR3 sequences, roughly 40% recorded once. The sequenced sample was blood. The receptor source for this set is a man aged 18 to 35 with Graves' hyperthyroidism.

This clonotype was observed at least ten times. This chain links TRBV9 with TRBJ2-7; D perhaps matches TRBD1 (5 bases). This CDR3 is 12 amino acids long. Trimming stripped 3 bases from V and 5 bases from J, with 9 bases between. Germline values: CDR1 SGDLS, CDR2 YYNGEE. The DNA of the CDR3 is TGTGCCAGCAGCGGGCAGGGTGACGAGCAGTACTTC. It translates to CASSGQGDEQYF.

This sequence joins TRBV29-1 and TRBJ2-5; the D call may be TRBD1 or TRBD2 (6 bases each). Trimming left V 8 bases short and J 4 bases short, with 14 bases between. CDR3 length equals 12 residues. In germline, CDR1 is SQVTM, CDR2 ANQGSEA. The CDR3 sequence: CSLEGGRETQYF. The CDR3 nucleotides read TGCAGCTTAGAGGGGGGCCGAGAGACCCAGTACTTC.

The CDR3 sequence: CASSFREVSGYTF. CDR3 DNA sequence: TGCGCCAGCAGCTTCAGGGAAGTATCTGGCTACACCTTC. This chain connects TRBV5-1 to TRBJ1-2; TRBD1 might be the D (5 bases). Germline V lookup: CDR1 SGHRS, CDR2 YFSETQ. This CDR3 has 13 amino acids. The germline V and J ends were trimmed by 2 bases and 7 bases, with 12 bases remaining between them.

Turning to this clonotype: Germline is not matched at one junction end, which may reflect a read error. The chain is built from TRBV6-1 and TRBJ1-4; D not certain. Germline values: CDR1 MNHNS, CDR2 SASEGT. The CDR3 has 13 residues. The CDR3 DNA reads TGTACCAGCCAGATACTAACTAATGAAAAACTGTTTTTT. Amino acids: CTSQILTNEKLFF.

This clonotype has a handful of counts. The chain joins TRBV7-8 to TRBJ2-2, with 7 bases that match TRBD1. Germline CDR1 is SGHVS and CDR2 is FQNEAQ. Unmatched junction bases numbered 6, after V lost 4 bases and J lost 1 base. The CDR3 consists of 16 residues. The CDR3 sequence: CASSSGQSVNTGELFF. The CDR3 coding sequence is TGTGCCAGCAGCTCGGGACAGAGTGTGAACACCGGGGAGCTGTTTTTT.

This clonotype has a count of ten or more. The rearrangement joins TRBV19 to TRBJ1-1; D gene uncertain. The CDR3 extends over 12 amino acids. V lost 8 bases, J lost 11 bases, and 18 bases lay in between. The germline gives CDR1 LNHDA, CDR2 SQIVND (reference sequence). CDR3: CASSGLDAKAFF. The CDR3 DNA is TGTGCCAGTTCAGGATTGGACGCGAAGGCTTTCTTT.

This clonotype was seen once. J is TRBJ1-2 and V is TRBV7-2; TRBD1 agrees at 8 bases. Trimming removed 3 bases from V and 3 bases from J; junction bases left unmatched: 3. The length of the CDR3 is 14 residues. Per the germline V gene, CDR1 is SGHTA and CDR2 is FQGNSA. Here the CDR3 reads CASSLGTGYYGYTF. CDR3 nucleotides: TGTGCCAGCAGCTTGGGGACAGGCTACTATGGCTACACCTTC. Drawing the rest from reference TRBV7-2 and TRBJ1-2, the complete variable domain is GAGVSQSPSNKVTEKGKDVELRCDPISGHTALYWYRQSLGQGLEFLIYFQGNSAPDKSGLPSDRFSAERTGGSVSTLTIQRTQQEDSAVYLCASSLGTGYYGYTFGSGTRLTVV.

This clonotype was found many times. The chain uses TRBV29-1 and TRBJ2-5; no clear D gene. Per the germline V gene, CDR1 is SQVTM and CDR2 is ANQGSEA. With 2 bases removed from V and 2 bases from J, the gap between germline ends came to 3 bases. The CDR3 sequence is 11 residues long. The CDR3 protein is CSVEQQETQYF. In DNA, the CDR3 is TGCAGCGTTGAACAGCAAGAGACCCAGTACTTC.

CDR3 in amino acids: CASSLPGTDPYEQYF. In nucleotides, the CDR3 is TGTGCCAGCAGCTTGCCCGGGACTGACCCCTACGAGCAGTACTTC. V and J are TRBV7-9 and TRBJ2-7, with a tentative D call TRBD2 (6 bases). V lost 3 bases to trimming and J lost 2 bases, with 14 bases between them. Germline V CDR1 and CDR2: SEHNR, FQNEAQ (reference sequence). There are 15 residues in the CDR3.

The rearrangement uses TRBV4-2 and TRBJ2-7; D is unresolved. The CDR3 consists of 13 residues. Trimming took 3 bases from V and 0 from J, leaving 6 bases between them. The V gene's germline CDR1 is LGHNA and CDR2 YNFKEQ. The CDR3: CASSQRNSYEQYF. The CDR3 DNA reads TGTGCCAGCAGCCAGCGCAACTCCTACGAGCAGTACTTC.

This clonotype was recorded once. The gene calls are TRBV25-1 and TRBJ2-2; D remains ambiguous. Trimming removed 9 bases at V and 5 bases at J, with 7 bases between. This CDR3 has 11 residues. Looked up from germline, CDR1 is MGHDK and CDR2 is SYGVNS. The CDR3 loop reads CARGWTGELFF. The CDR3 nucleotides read TGTGCCAGGGGATGGACCGGGGAGCTGTTTTTT. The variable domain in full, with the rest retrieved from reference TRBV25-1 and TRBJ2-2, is EADIYQTPRYLVIGTGKKITLECSQTMGHDKMYWYQQDPGMELHLIHYSYGVNSTEKGDLSSESTVSRIRTEHFPLTLESARPSHTSQYLCARGWTGELFFGEGSRLTVL.

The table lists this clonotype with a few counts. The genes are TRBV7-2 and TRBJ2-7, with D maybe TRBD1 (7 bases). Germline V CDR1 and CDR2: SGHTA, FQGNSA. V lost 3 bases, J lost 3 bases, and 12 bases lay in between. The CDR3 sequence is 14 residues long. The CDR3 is CASSLHQGGYEQYF. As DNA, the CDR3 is TGTGCCAGCAGCTTGCATCAGGGGGGCTACGAGCAGTACTTC.

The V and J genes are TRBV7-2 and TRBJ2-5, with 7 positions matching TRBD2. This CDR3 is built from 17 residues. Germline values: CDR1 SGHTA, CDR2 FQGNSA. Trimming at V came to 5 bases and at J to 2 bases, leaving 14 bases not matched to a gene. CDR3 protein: CASSALPGLAVQETQYF. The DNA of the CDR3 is TGTGCCAGCAGCGCTCTACCGGGGCTAGCGGTTCAAGAGACCCAGTACTTC.

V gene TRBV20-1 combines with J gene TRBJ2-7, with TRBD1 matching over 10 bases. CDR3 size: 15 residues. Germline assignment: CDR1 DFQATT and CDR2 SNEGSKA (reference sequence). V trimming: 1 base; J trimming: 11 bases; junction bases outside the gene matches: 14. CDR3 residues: CSARADRGNSRTEYF. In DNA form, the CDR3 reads TGCAGTGCTAGAGCGGACAGGGGGAATAGCCGGACGGAGTACTTC.

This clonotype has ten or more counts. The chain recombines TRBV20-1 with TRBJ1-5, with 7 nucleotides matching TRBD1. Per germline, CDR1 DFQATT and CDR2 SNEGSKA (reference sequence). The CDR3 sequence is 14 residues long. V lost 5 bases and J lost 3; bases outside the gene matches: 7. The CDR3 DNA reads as TGCAGTGCTGTCCAGACAGGGTACAATCAGCCCCAGCATTTT. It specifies CSAVQTGYNQPQHF.

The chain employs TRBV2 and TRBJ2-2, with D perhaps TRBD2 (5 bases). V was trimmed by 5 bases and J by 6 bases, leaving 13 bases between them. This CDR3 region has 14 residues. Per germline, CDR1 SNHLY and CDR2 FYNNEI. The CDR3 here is CASSPGPSSGELFF. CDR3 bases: TGTGCCAGCAGTCCAGGCCCTAGCTCCGGGGAGCTGTTTTTT.